The 15 T cell receptor beta chains below all came from one sample that was sequenced in a study of beta chain features in type 1 diabetes. Investigators reverse transcribed all isolated RNA, so they sequenced expressed TCRB transcripts. Clones were read by immunoSEQ multiplex PCR, and TCRdb kept only the in-frame ones, dropping some. The data contain 93,000 or so clones, 25% to 35% of them singletons. These receptors have no known antigen. General study results and limits: TCRB CDR3 length was moderately but significantly reduced in all four CD4+ subsets of Type 1 diabetes patients.

Input material: central memory CD4+ T cells from blood. All receptors come from a woman younger than 35 with type 1 diabetes.

This clone has only a few counts. This chain uses TRBV7-9 with TRBJ2-2, with unresolved D. There are 13 residues in the CDR3. Germline CDR1 SEHNR, CDR2 FQNEAQ (reference sequence). The ends were cut back, 6 bases at V and 5 bases at J, with 10 bases in the middle. In nucleotides, the CDR3 is TGTGCCAGCAGATATACTCGTACCGGGGAGCTGTTTTTT. It encodes CASRYTRTGELFF.

This clone was seen more than once but under ten times. J is TRBJ2-7 and V is TRBV7-2; weak D call: TRBD2 (5 bases). The CDR3 totals 16 residues. Germline V gene lookup returns CDR1 SGHTA and CDR2 FQGNSA. With 8 bases removed from V and 6 bases from J, the gap between germline ends came to 26 bases. CDR3: CASRSGLSGGETEQYF. The DNA for the CDR3 is TGTGCCAGCCGATCAGGACTTTCTGGAGGAGAGACCGAGCAGTACTTC.

This clone was seen a few times. The chain has TRBV7-3 and TRBJ2-3; 7 bases are shared with TRBD1. Germline V gene sequence: CDR1 SGHTA, CDR2 FQGTGA. Trimming cost V 0 bases and J 4 bases; bases outside gene matches: 4. The CDR3 sequence is 15 residues long. CDR3 sequence: CASSLTLGGADTQYF. The CDR3 bases are TGTGCCAGCAGCTTAACCCTAGGGGGCGCAGATACGCAGTATTTT.

The rearrangement uses TRBV9 and TRBJ2-5, with D maybe TRBD2 (5 bases). The CDR3 totals 15 residues. Trimming took off 3 bases at V and 2 bases at J, with 14 bases between the two ends. In germline, CDR1 is SGDLS, CDR2 YYNGEE. The CDR3 nucleotides are TGTGCCAGCAGCGCGGGGTGGGCAGCTCAAGAGACCCAGTACTTC. Translation gives CASSAGWAAQETQYF.

There are a few counts of this clone. The chain carries TRBV28 and TRBJ1-2; a weak D match, TRBD1 (5 bases). The ends were cut back, 3 bases at V and 6 bases at J, with 11 bases in the middle. Germline V gives CDR1 MDHEN, CDR2 SYDVKM. This CDR3 comprises 13 residues. The CDR3 is CASSFRAGNGYTF. The CDR3 DNA is TGTGCCAGCAGTTTCAGGGCTGGGAATGGCTACACCTTC.

The rearrangement joins TRBV10-3 to TRBJ1-1, with a weak D call TRBD1 (5 bases). Per the germline V gene, CDR1 is ENHRY and CDR2 is SYGVKD. Deletions cut 4 bases from V and 0 bases from J, with 12 bases between. The CDR3 loop spans 15 amino acids. CDR3 protein: CAISVLGGMNTEAFF. The DNA of the CDR3 is TGTGCCATCAGTGTTCTCGGGGGGATGAACACTGAAGCTTTCTTT.

This clone has just a few counts. The rearrangement uses TRBV20-1 and TRBJ2-7; a weak D match, TRBD1 (5 bases). Germline V gene data show CDR1 as DFQATT and CDR2 as SNEGSKA (reference sequence). The CDR3 consists of 10 residues. CDR3 DNA sequence: TGCACCGTAGGGGCCTACGAGCAGTACTTC. Translated: CTVGAYEQYF.

The sample holds a few counts of this clone. The chain recombines TRBV11-3 with TRBJ2-3; D might be TRBD2 (6 bases). Trimming shortened V by 3 bases and J by 4 bases, and 11 bases separated the two germline ends. The CDR3 is made up of 14 amino acids. Germline V lookup: CDR1 SGHNT, CDR2 YENEEA. The CDR3 DNA sequence: TGTGCCAGCAGCTTGGGTCTAGCGCCAGATACGCAGTATTTT. It codes for CASSLGLAPDTQYF.

J is TRBJ2-1 and V is TRBV19; 11 nucleotides agree with TRBD2. Looked up from germline, CDR1 is LNHDA and CDR2 is SQIVND (reference sequence). The CDR3 runs to 15 residues. The J segment lost 5 bases and the V segment lost 8 bases, leaving 8 bases of the junction unmatched. Here the CDR3 DNA reads TGTGCCAGTTCGGGGGGGGGACTAGCGGACAATGAGCAGTTCTTC. This gives the protein CASSGGGLADNEQFF.

This clone was counted only a few times. V and J are TRBV5-6 and TRBJ2-1; 10 bases match TRBD2. There are 14 residues in the CDR3. Germline lookup yields CDR1 SGHDT and CDR2 YYEEEE. V was clipped by 5 bases and J by 7 bases; unmatched bases: 6. CDR3: CASRWSGRVNEQFF. The CDR3, as DNA: TGTGCCAGCAGGTGGAGCGGGAGGGTGAATGAGCAGTTCTTC.

This clone was seen once. The chain has TRBV5-4 and TRBJ2-3; TRBD1 matches 9 bases. This CDR3 contains 15 residues. Trimming took 4 bases from V and 0 from J; bases not matched to a gene: 3. Germline V gene lookup returns CDR1 SGHNT and CDR2 YYREEE (reference sequence). CDR3 nucleotides: TGTGCCAGCAGCCAACAGGGGGCCAGCACAGATACGCAGTATTTT. Its protein is CASSQQGASTDTQYF.

This clone was seen more than once but under ten times. The genes are TRBV7-9 and TRBJ1-4; the D is unclear. CDR1 SEHNR and CDR2 FQNEAQ come from the germline V gene (reference sequence). The CDR3 loop spans 16 amino acids. Trimming pared 5 bases from V and 0 bases from J, leaving 13 bases between. CDR3 in DNA: TGTGCCAGCAGCCCTACCGGGTGGACAACTAATGAAAAACTGTTTTTT. The encoded protein is CASSPTGWTTNEKLFF.

In its sample, this clone was seen a few times. V is TRBV6-5 and J is TRBJ2-1; D perhaps matches TRBD1 (5 bases). Trimming cost V 5 bases and J 8 bases, with 13 bases left between them. CDR3 length: 13 residues. CDR1 and CDR2 (germline): MNHEY, SVGAGI. The CDR3 region is CASSTPGYHEQFF. DNA for the CDR3: TGTGCCAGCAGTACGCCAGGGTACCATGAGCAGTTCTTC.

The table lists this clone with a few counts. The V gene is TRBV10-1, the J gene TRBJ2-3; a possible D gene is TRBD2 (6 bases). The CDR3 spans 16 residues. The V and J ends lost 0 bases and 3 bases respectively, with 13 bases between them. CDR1 and CDR2 from the germline V gene are WNHNN and SYGVQD (reference sequence). Written as DNA, the CDR3 is TGCGCCAGCAGTGAGTCGAATCTAGCGAAGACAGATACGCAGTATTTT. Residues: CASSESNLAKTDTQYF.

The rearrangement links TRBV27 to TRBJ2-7; 10 bases are a match to TRBD1. Germline V gene lookup returns CDR1 MNHEY and CDR2 SMNVEV (reference sequence). The CDR3 loop spans 14 amino acids. Germline trimming cut 4 bases from V and 0 bases from J; bases unmatched to any gene: 0. CDR3 nucleotide sequence: TGTGCCAGCAGTTGGGACAGGGGCTCCTACGAGCAGTACTTC. Its translation: CASSWDRGSYEQYF.